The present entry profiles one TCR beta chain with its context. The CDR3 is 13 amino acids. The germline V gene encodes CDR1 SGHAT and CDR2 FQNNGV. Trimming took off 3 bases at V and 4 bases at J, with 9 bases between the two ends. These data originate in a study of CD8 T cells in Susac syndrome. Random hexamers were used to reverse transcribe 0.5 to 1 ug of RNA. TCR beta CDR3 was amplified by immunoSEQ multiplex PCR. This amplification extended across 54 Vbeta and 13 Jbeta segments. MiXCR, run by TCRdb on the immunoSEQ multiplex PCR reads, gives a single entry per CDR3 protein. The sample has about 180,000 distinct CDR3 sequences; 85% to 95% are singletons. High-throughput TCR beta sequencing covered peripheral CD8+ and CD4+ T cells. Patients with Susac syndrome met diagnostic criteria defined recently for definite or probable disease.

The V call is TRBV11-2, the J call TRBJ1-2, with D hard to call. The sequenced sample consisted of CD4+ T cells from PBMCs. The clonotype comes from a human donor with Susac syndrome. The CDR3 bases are TGTGCCAGCAGCTTCCAGAGAGGCTATGGCTACACCTTC. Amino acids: CASSFQRGYGYTF.